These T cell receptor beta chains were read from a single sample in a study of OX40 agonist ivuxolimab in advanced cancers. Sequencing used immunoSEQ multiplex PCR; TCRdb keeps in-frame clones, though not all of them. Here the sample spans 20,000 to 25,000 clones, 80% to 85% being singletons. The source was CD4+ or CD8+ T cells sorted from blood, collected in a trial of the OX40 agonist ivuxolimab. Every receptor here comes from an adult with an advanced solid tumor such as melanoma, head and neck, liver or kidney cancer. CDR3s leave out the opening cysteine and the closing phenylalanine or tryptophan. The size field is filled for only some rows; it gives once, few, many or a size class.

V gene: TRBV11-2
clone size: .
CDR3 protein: ASSSGQGYAGF

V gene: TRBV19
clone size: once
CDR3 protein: ASRPVDYGYT

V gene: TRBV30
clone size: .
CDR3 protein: AWQTFETQY

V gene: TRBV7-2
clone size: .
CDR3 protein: ASSFGWRGMADTQY

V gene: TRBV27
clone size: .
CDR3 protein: ASSFSGANVLT

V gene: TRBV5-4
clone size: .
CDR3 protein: ASSLSTLGAGETQY

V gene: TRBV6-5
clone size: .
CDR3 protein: ASSSDVGYT

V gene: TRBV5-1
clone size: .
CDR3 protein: ASSKTGTATYNEQF

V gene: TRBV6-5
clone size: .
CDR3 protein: ASSYSLNRDEQY

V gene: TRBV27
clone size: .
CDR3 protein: ASSLRQGKLNEQF

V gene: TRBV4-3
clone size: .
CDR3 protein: ASSHGGLAGVQF

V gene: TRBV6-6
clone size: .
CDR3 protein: ASSYPPGTTDTQY

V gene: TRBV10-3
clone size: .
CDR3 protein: AISETTSGGSGEQF

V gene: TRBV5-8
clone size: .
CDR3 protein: ASSQQSSGANVLT

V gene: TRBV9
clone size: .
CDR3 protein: ASSPGPETQY

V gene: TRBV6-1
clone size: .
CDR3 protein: ATGGLWQY

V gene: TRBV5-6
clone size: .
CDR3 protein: ASSSGLGGSWQPQH

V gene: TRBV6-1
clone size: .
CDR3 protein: ASATGRYEQY

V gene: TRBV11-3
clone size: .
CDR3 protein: ASSFVQGAPGANVLT

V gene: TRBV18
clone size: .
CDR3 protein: ASSAGTSGRRNEQF

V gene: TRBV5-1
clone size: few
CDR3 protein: ASRGDTEAF

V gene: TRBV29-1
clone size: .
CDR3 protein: SVGGQGTLYEQY

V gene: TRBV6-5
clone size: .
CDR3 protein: ASSYSTINTEAF

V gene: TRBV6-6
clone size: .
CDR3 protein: ASSPGAAEQF

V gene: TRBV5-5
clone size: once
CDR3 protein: ASSPAWVAGEETQY

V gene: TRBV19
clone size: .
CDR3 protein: ASRTYSGTLNTGELF

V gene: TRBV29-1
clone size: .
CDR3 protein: SVESHATGRGAQY

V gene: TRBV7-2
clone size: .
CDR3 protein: ASTYGLRDWSDTQY

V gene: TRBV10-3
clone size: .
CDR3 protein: ASWSPRGFYGYT

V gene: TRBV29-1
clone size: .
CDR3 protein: SVKRGSDTQY

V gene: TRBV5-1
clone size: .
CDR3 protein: ASSLLGRGETYEQY

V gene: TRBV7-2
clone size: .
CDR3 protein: ASSLVAGNTGELF

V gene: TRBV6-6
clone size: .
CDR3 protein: ASSITFTGGEETQY

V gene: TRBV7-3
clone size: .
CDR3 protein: ASSPGGAGKGGYT

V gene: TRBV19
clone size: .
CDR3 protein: ASKGDTSAGTGETQY

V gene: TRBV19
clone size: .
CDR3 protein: ASSVTGMREKLF

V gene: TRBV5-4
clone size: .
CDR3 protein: ASSFFVAGPTDTQY

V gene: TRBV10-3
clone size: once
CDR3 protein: ASWKGQGFTGNTIY

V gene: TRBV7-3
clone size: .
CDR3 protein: ASSLRRASGEYEQY

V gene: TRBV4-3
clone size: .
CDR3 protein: ASSLEGNTGELF

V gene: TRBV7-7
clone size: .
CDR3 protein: ASSQGAGSPYEQY

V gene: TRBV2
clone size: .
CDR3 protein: ASSESGQRGYT

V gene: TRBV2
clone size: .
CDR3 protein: ASSEMGRGRVEQY

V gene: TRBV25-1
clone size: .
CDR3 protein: ASRDTEAF

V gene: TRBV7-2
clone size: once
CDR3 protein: ASSLARETQY